This T cell receptor beta chain is drawn from a study of graft-versus-host responses after intestinal transplantation. Study-level background: Anti-thymocyte globulin induction was given to all recipients, followed by tacrolimus and steroids for around three years.

In this sample, this clone turned up once. Its specificity is unknown. Study-wide findings and caveats: In patients with graft-donor T cell macrochimerism, allograft graft-versus-host to host-versus-graft clonal ratios were high.

Germline V gene sequence: CDR1 MNHEY, CDR2 SVGAGI. This CDR3 contains 13 residues. Trimming took off 5 bases at V and 3 bases at J, with 11 bases between the two ends. Only in-frame clones appear in the TCRdb table, and some are missing; sequencing was by immunoSEQ multiplex PCR. The repertoire holds approximately 26,000 clones, with around 80% as singletons. This receptor was taken from a human donor who received an intestinal transplant. The chain couples TRBV6-5 to TRBJ2-7; tentatively, D is TRBD2 (6 bases). The specimen was unstimulated CD4+ T cells sorted from spleen or lymph node cells, collected before intestinal transplant. The CDR3 loop is CASSEAGSYEQYF. CDR3 sequence (DNA): TGTGCCAGCAGTGAAGCGGGCAGCTACGAGCAGTACTTC.